This TCR beta chain stems from a study of blood T cells in healthy people across ages. As concerns this clonotype: Its antigen is unidentified.

V lost 5 bases to trimming and J lost 0 bases; unmatched junction nucleotides: 5. Per germline, CDR1 SGHVS and CDR2 FQNEAQ. The CDR3 has 15 residues. Alongside a J-beta primer mix, a sample-barcoded 5' primer served in a second PCR lasting about 6 to 11 cycles. Carrying 12 random nucleotides, a template-switch adaptor labeled each individual cDNA molecule. Each CDR3 protein gets one entry after TCRdb re-called the 5' RACE reads with MiXCR. The sample has around 500,000 distinct CDR3 sequences; more than 45% are singletons. Overall study results and limits: Possibly confounding the expanded clonotype changes was the fact that donor CMV status was unknown.

Those donating, healthy Caucasian individuals from Russia, were aged roughly 6 to 90. Every participating donor contributed 9.5 to 10 milliliters of peripheral blood through a draw. Sequenced sample: blood. V and J are TRBV7-8 and TRBJ2-5; 8 nucleotides align to TRBD1. The sequence was obtained from an elderly man in good health. As DNA, the CDR3 is TGTGCCAGCAGCCCGACAGGGGCACACCAAGAGACCCAGTACTTC. Translated: CASSPTGAHQETQYF. Variable domain in full (rest from reference TRBV7-8 and TRBJ2-5): GAGVSQSPRYKVAKRGQDVALRCDPISGHVSLFWYQQALGQGPEFLTYFQNEAQLDKSGLPSDRFFAERPEGSVSTLKIQRTQQEDSAVYLCASSPTGAHQETQYFGPGTRLLVL.